The 30 T cell receptor beta chains presented below share a single source sample, sequenced in a study of CD8 T cells in ankylosing spondylitis. MiXCR was run by TCRdb on the 5' RACE reads, yielding one entry per CDR3 protein. The sample consists of about 200,000 distinct CDR3 sequences, 20% to 30% of them appearing once. Material for sequencing was blood, either unsorted or a sorted T cell fraction (not recorded which). All receptors derive from a male donor with ankylosing spondylitis or in good health (not recorded which).

This clonotype was seen a few times. This chain links TRBV28 with TRBJ2-1; D gene ambiguous. The CDR3 extends over 15 amino acids. The germline V gene encodes CDR1 MDHEN and CDR2 SYDVKM. V lost 3 bases to trimming and J lost 0 bases, with 9 bases between them. The CDR3 nucleotides are TGTGCCAGCAGTTTTTTGTTTTCCTCCTACAATGAGCAGTTCTTC. It codes for CASSFLFSSYNEQFF.

The chain uses TRBV12-3 or TRBV12-4 and TRBJ1-5, with 7 bases fitting TRBD1. The CDR3 runs 15 residues. The V and J ends lost 5 bases and 2 bases, in that order; junction bases with no gene match: 6. The CDR3 here is CASSPTGVGNQPQHF. DNA of the CDR3: TGTGCCAGCAGTCCAACAGGGGTTGGCAATCAGCCCCAGCATTTT.

Only a few counts were recorded for this clonotype. The genes are TRBV9 and TRBJ2-7, with D tentatively TRBD1 (6 bases). The ends were cut back, 3 bases at V and 1 base at J, with 11 bases in the middle. The CDR3 spans 14 residues. The V gene's germline CDR1 is SGDLS and CDR2 YYNGEE. The CDR3 DNA reads as TGTGCCAGCAGCGCCCGGGACACGTCCTACGAGCAGTACTTC. This encodes CASSARDTSYEQYF.

The genes are TRBV27 and TRBJ1-5; 10 bases are shared with TRBD1. Trimming cost V 5 bases and J 1 base; bases outside gene matches: 8. This CDR3 has 17 residues. Germline CDR1 and CDR2: MNHEY and SMNVEV (reference sequence). DNA of the CDR3: TGTGCCAGCAGTATCGGTCGGGACAGGGGAAGCAATCAGCCCCAGCATTTT. It specifies CASSIGRDRGSNQPQHF.

This clonotype appeared once. A much larger clone differs by one base, so this may be a read error. J is TRBJ1-2 and V is TRBV5-1; 9 positions agree with TRBD1. The CDR3 spans 16 residues. From germline, CDR1 is SGHRS and CDR2 YFSETQ. The CDR3 DNA follows: TGCGCCAGCAGCTTTCTTGGACAGGGGACTAACTATGGCTACTCCTTC. Translation gives CASSFLGQGTNYGYSF.

This clonotype was counted between two and nine times. The CDR3 DNA sequence: TGCAGTGCTAGTAATCGTCTCAATGAGCAGTTCTTC. This gives the protein CSASNRLNEQFF. This chain connects TRBV20-1 to TRBJ2-1; D unclear. Germline loops: CDR1 DFQATT, CDR2 SNEGSKA (reference sequence). The CDR3 length is 12 residues. V dropped 3 bases and J dropped 6 bases, with 9 bases sitting between them.

This chain connects TRBV29-1 to TRBJ2-1; D perhaps matches TRBD1 (5 bases). V lost 4 bases and J lost 4, with 14 bases in between. Germline V lookup: CDR1 SQVTM, CDR2 ANQGSEA. CDR3 length: 14 amino acids. As DNA, the CDR3 is TGCAGCGTTGGCGGTAAGGGGTCGTACAATGAGCAGTTCTTC. Amino acids: CSVGGKGSYNEQFF.

The table lists this clonotype with many counts. This chain uses TRBV28 with TRBJ2-7, with 7 bases matching TRBD1. The CDR3 has 12 residues. V shed 2 bases, J shed 13 bases, and the junction held 8 bases outside the gene matches. Germline-derived CDR1 and CDR2 are MDHEN and SYDVKM. The CDR3 coding sequence is TGTGCCAGCAGTTTAACGGGACAGACTTATTACTTC. Translation: CASSLTGQTYYF.

The sample holds a few counts of this clonotype. The V and J genes are TRBV29-1 and TRBJ2-3, with TRBD1 as a possible D gene (5 bases). The CDR3 is 13 residues long. With 5 bases removed from V and 4 bases from J, the gap between germline ends came to 13 bases. Germline V lookup: CDR1 SQVTM, CDR2 ANQGSEA. CDR3 in amino acids: CSVRAGLSDTQYF. The DNA for the CDR3 is TGCAGCGTTCGTGCAGGGTTATCAGATACGCAGTATTTT.

This clonotype has more than one count but fewer than ten. The rearrangement uses TRBV20-1 and TRBJ2-6; a possible D gene is TRBD2 (6 bases). Germline-derived CDR1 and CDR2 are DFQATT and SNEGSKA (reference sequence). Trimming removed 7 bases at V and 0 bases at J, with 10 bases between. CDR3 length: 14 residues. The CDR3 coding sequence is TGCAGTGGCCGGGGGAACTCTGGGGCCAACGTCCTGACTTTC. This translates into CSGRGNSGANVLTF.

The chain combines TRBV15 with TRBJ2-1; D perhaps matches TRBD2 (6 bases). CDR3 length: 12 residues. Trimming took 1 base from V and 14 from J, leaving 12 bases between them. Germline CDR1 is LNHNV and CDR2 is YYDKDF (reference sequence). CDR3 bases: TGTGCCACCAGCAGAGTGCGGGATAGGGAGTTCTTC. Translating gives CATSRVRDREFF.

This clonotype was seen ten or more times. This sequence joins TRBV12-3 or TRBV12-4 and TRBJ2-5, with D possibly TRBD2 on 6 matching bases. This CDR3 comprises 16 residues. With 6 bases removed from V and 1 base from J, the gap between germline ends came to 18 bases. The CDR3 region is CASSPGAGWAQETQYF. In nucleotides, the CDR3 is TGTGCCAGCAGCCCCGGCGCGGGGTGGGCCCAAGAGACCCAGTACTTC.

The table lists this clonotype with many counts. The chain combines TRBV27 with TRBJ2-7; perhaps TRBD2 as D (5 bases). V lost 0 bases and J lost 6, with 15 bases in between. Germline CDR1 reads MNHEY; CDR2 reads SMNVEV (reference sequence). This CDR3 comprises 15 residues. The CDR3 DNA follows: TGTGCCAGCAGTTTATCGCGCGGGCTACTTGGCGAGCAGTACTTC. It codes for CASSLSRGLLGEQYF.

This clonotype was seen a few times. V and J are TRBV29-1 and TRBJ2-7; D gene unclear. CDR3 size: 11 residues. Germline V gene sequence: CDR1 SQVTM, CDR2 ANQGSEA. V lost 7 bases, J lost 0 bases, and 7 bases lay in between. CDR3 in DNA: TGCAGCGCAATGAACTCCTACGAGCAGTACTTC. Amino acids: CSAMNSYEQYF.

This clonotype has at least ten counts. V is TRBV2 and J is TRBJ2-1, with a possible D match to TRBD1 (6 bases). V was shortened by 7 bases and J by 0 bases, with 13 bases between the two germline ends. Germline CDR1 and CDR2: SNHLY and FYNNEI. The CDR3 has 15 residues. CDR3 sequence (DNA): TGTGCCAGCACTAGACAGGAGAGCTCCTACAATGAGCAGTTCTTC. Residues: CASTRQESSYNEQFF.

This clonotype was counted ten times or more. The chain combines TRBV5-1 with TRBJ1-4; D possibly corresponds to TRBD1 (5 bases). Trimming took 0 bases from V and 4 from J, leaving 10 bases between them. Germline CDR1 is SGHRS and CDR2 is YFSETQ. The length of the CDR3 is 15 residues. Written as DNA, the CDR3 is TGCGCCAGCAGCTTGGGGCAGGGAGGTAATGAAAAACTGTTTTTT. The encoded protein is CASSLGQGGNEKLFF.

The rearrangement joins TRBV29-1 to TRBJ2-1; D may be TRBD2 (6 bases). V was cut by 4 bases and J by 4 bases, with 11 bases left in between. The CDR3 runs to 13 residues. Germline values: CDR1 SQVTM, CDR2 ANQGSEA. This CDR3 reads CSVGGDRYNEQFF. The CDR3 region has the DNA TGCAGCGTTGGGGGGGATCGATACAATGAGCAGTTCTTC.

This clonotype was picked up many times. V is TRBV5-1 and J is TRBJ2-2, with D possibly being TRBD1 (6 bases). The CDR3 contains 16 residues. Germline loops: CDR1 SGHRS, CDR2 YFSETQ. Trimming left V 4 bases short and J 5 bases short, with 18 bases between. The DNA of the CDR3 is TGCGCCAGCAGCGAGCGACCACAGGGTAGGACCGGGGAGCTGTTTTTT. Amino acid sequence: CASSERPQGRTGELFF.

Only one count was recorded for this clonotype. V usage is TRBV20-1 and J usage is TRBJ1-3; no definite D call. V dropped 5 bases and J dropped 3 bases, with 14 bases sitting between them. The CDR3 length is 14 residues. Germline V gene sequence: CDR1 DFQATT, CDR2 SNEGSKA (reference sequence). Here the CDR3 reads CSASREGLGNTIYF. In nucleotides, the CDR3 is TGCAGTGCTTCTCGAGAAGGGCTTGGAAACACCATATATTTT.

The CDR3 region has the DNA TGCAGTGCTAGAACTAGCACCAATGAGCAGTTCTTC. Its protein is CSARTSTNEQFF. The gene calls are TRBV20-1 and TRBJ2-1; possible D gene TRBD2, 6 bases. Germline CDR1 DFQATT, CDR2 SNEGSKA (reference sequence). The germline V and J ends were trimmed by 2 bases and 6 bases, with 8 bases remaining between them. CDR3 length: 12 amino acids.

This clonotype was recorded at least ten times. The chain carries TRBV7-2 and TRBJ1-3; D call uncertain. Trimming shortened V by 5 bases and J by 4 bases, and 12 bases separated the two germline ends. In germline, CDR1 is SGHTA, CDR2 FQGNSA. CDR3 length equals 14 residues. DNA for the CDR3: TGTGCCAGCAGCGCCGAGGGCCTCGGAAACACCATATATTTT. Its protein product is CASSAEGLGNTIYF.

This clonotype was counted ten times or more. The chain recombines TRBV20-1 with TRBJ2-1, with TRBD2 matching 15 bases. V trimming: 4 bases; J trimming: 6 bases; junction bases outside the gene matches: 4. Germline V CDR1 and CDR2: DFQATT, SNEGSKA (reference sequence). The CDR3 runs 15 residues. The CDR3 nucleotides read TGCAGTGCTACTTCGGGACTAGCGGGAGGCAATGAGCAGTTCTTC. Translation: CSATSGLAGGNEQFF.

The chain's CDR3 is CSARTGAVYEQYF. As DNA, the CDR3 is TGCAGTGCTCGGACAGGGGCGGTCTACGAGCAGTACTTC. The chain combines TRBV20-1 with TRBJ2-7, with 9 bases aligning to TRBD1. The CDR3 covers 13 residues. Germline assignment: CDR1 DFQATT and CDR2 SNEGSKA (reference sequence). Trimming took 5 bases from V and 3 from J; bases not matched to a gene: 5.

In this sample, this clonotype turned up a few times. The chain links TRBV6-5 to TRBJ2-3; TRBD1 might be the D (6 bases). Per germline, CDR1 MNHEY and CDR2 SVGAGI. V lost 0 bases and J lost 0, with 13 bases in between. This CDR3 has 17 amino acids. DNA of the CDR3: TGTGCCAGCAGTTACTCGATACAGGGATCTAGCACAGATACGCAGTATTTT. Encoded protein: CASSYSIQGSSTDTQYF.

This chain uses TRBV2 with TRBJ2-6, with D unclear. Germline loops: CDR1 SNHLY, CDR2 FYNNEI. CDR3 length equals 18 residues. The V end was cut by 6 bases, the J end by 4 bases, with 22 bases between. CDR3 sequence reads: CASRETSSYPAGANVLTF. CDR3 nucleotides: TGTGCCAGCAGGGAGACTTCGTCTTACCCAGCGGGGGCCAACGTCCTGACTTTC.

There are many counts of this clonotype. This chain links TRBV5-8 with TRBJ2-7; 11 bases are a match to TRBD1. Trimming took 4 bases from V and 6 from J; bases not matched to a gene: 3. This CDR3 is built from 13 residues. Germline V lookup: CDR1 SGHTS, CDR2 YDEGEE. The DNA of the CDR3 is TGTGCCAGCAGCGTGGACAGGGGGCTCGAGCAGTACTTC. This translates into CASSVDRGLEQYF.

The rearrangement uses TRBV20-1 and TRBJ2-1; 7 bases fit TRBD2. V lost 1 base, J lost 6 bases, and 9 bases stayed unmatched. Germline CDR1 and CDR2: DFQATT and SNEGSKA (reference sequence). CDR3 size: 15 residues. The CDR3 here is CSARGFGGRGNEQFF. CDR3 bases: TGCAGTGCTAGAGGGTTTGGCGGGAGAGGCAATGAGCAGTTCTTC.

The chain uses TRBV25-1 and TRBJ1-2, with D perhaps matching TRBD1 (6 bases). V lost 2 bases and J 2 bases, leaving 12 bases between the germline ends. The CDR3 length is 15 residues. Per the germline V gene, CDR1 is MGHDK and CDR2 is SYGVNS. The chain's CDR3 is CASSEPGALNYGYTF. CDR3 DNA: TGTGCCAGCAGTGAACCGGGGGCTTTAAACTATGGCTACACCTTC.

This clonotype was recorded a few times. The CDR3 loop is CASSLEFFYDGTQYF. As DNA, the CDR3 is TGTGCCAGCAGCTTGGAATTTTTTTATGATGGGACGCAGTATTTT. V gene TRBV5-5 combines with J gene TRBJ2-3; the D is unclear. Germline V lookup: CDR1 SGHKS, CDR2 YYEKEE (reference sequence). V lost 0 bases to trimming and J lost 9 bases, with 17 bases between them. CDR3 length: 15 residues.

This clonotype was detected only once. J is TRBJ2-7 and V is TRBV29-1; either TRBD1 or TRBD2 may supply D (5 bases each). CDR1 is SQVTM, CDR2 ANQGSEA, per germline. This CDR3 contains 13 residues. Trimming left V 4 bases short and J 1 base short, with 11 bases between. This CDR3 is CSVALGPSYEQYF. In DNA, the CDR3 is TGCAGCGTTGCATTGGGACCATCCTACGAGCAGTACTTC.